The clone carrying this T cell receptor (delta chain) was seen only a few times. Its antigen is currently unknown. These data come from a study of Vδ1+ human thymocytes. Study-wide results and limits: Thymic TRG and TRD repertoires appeared highly polyclonal, with Gaussian CDR3 length distributions. Bulk data may be misread because of unexpected Vdelta2 sequences. Unlike peripheral blood Vdelta1+ controls, thymic delta-chain sequences included 20% to 25% Vdelta2 and few Vdelta3.

Extracted RNA was reverse transcribed into cDNA. Multiplex PCR used pooled V-gene forward primers and a constant-region reverse primer to amplify CDR3s. TCRdb fed the multiplex PCR reads into CATT to redo clone calling. The sample includes tens of thousands of delta-chain clones, around 15% of them seen just once. Per the germline V gene, CDR1 is TSWWSYY and CDR2 is QGS. CDR3 size: 18 residues. The trim removed 3 bases at V and 0 bases at J, leaving 12 bases unmatched. The sorted cells were CD3+ Vdelta1+ Vdelta2- thymocytes from alphabeta-depleted thymus. Purity of the sorted Vdelta1+ thymocytes ranged from 98% to 99.6%.

The specimen was Vdelta1+ gamma-delta thymocytes from the thymus. Subset denoted: FACS-sorted CD3+ TCRalphabeta- TCRVdelta1+ TCRVdelta2- thymocytes. The TCR sequence derives from a boy under three years old who had congenital heart surgery. This chain joins TRDV1 and TRDJ1; 8 nucleotides agree with TRDD3. The CDR3 protein is CALGDSIWGTSYTDKLIF. CDR3 nucleotides: TGTGCTCTTGGGGATTCCATCTGGGGGACATCGTACACCGATAAACTCATCTTT.